Each of the 20 T cell receptor beta chains below was sequenced from the same sample in a study of vaccination effects on CD4 cells after COVID-19. TCRdb keeps only in-frame clones here, not all; method: immunoSEQ multiplex PCR. The sample has 50,000 or so clones, about 74% seen once. Their antigens are not known. Cells that had been cultured for 9 to 10 days were the source of isolated CD4+ T cells. The person had a PCR-confirmed SARS-CoV-2 infection during March to December 2020. Each person got two doses of an mRNA SARS-CoV-2 vaccine, BNT162b2 or mRNA-1273. The source was CD4+ T cells from PBMCs cultured without peptide, collected after COVID-19 vaccination. All receptors derive from a human donor who had a prior SARS-CoV-2 infection.

The chain recombines TRBV6-2 or TRBV6-3 with TRBJ2-5, with 11 bases fitting TRBD2. Unmatched junction bases numbered 9, after V lost 5 bases and J lost 4 bases. Germline values: CDR1 MNHEY, CDR2 SVGEGT. The CDR3 has 16 residues. CDR3 DNA sequence: TGTGCCAGCAGTACCCCGTTAGCGGGAGGGCCAGAGACCCAGTACTTC. Translated, it gives CASSTPLAGGPETQYF.

This clone was counted only a few times. The chain carries TRBV11-3 and TRBJ1-6, with a possible D match to TRBD1 (5 bases). Per the germline V gene, CDR1 is SGHNT and CDR2 is YENEEA. Trimming shortened V by 5 bases and J by 7 bases, and 12 bases separated the two germline ends. The CDR3 extends over 14 amino acids. The CDR3 nucleotides are TGTGCCAGCAGCACCTACGGGGCCAATTCACCCCTCCACTTT. Protein product: CASSTYGANSPLHF.

This clone turned up a few times. V usage is TRBV12-5 and J usage is TRBJ1-3; D might be TRBD1 (5 bases). Germline V gives CDR1 LGHNT, CDR2 FRNRAP. The CDR3 is made up of 12 amino acids. V lost 1 base and J 7 bases, leaving 5 bases between the germline ends. CDR3 DNA: TGTGCTAGTGGTTTGGGGGGGAACACCATATATTTT. Translated, it gives CASGLGGNTIYF.

The V call is TRBV7-2, the J call TRBJ2-3, with unresolved D. Deletions cut 6 bases from V and 4 bases from J, with 8 bases between. CDR1 is SGHTA, CDR2 FQGNSA, per germline. The CDR3 is 12 amino acids. CDR3 DNA: TGTGCCAGCAGTTCCCTAGCAGATACGCAGTATTTT. It yields the protein CASSSLADTQYF.

The chain employs TRBV2 and TRBJ1-3; 11 nucleotides match TRBD1. The CDR3 totals 12 residues. From germline, CDR1 is SNHLY and CDR2 FYNNEI. Losses at the gene ends were 8 bases for V and 7 bases for J; bases not matched to a gene: 1. The CDR3 here is CASRTGGNTIYF. DNA of the CDR3: TGTGCCAGCCGGACAGGGGGCAACACCATATATTTT.

The chain links TRBV5-6 to TRBJ2-5, with D perhaps assigned TRBD1 or TRBD2 (5 bases each). CDR3 length: 15 residues. CDR1 and CDR2 (germline): SGHDT, YYEEEE. V shed 3 bases and J shed 1 base, with 13 bases lying between them. The DNA for the CDR3 is TGTGCCAGCAGCTGGGTCGTTGGGGGCCAAGAGACCCAGTACTTC. This gives the protein CASSWVVGGQETQYF.

The V gene is TRBV9, the J gene TRBJ1-6; no firm D call. From germline, CDR1 is SGDLS and CDR2 YYNGEE. The CDR3 length is 15 residues. V lost 4 bases to trimming and J lost 0 bases, with 8 bases between them. The CDR3 is CASSLTPSYNSPLHF. CDR3 bases: TGTGCCAGCAGCCTCACCCCCTCCTATAATTCACCCCTCCACTTT.

This clone was recorded once. V is TRBV10-3 and J is TRBJ1-2; D gene unclear. The CDR3 extends over 14 amino acids. Germline V gene data show CDR1 as ENHRY and CDR2 as SYGVKD. V dropped 3 bases and J dropped 4 bases, with 12 bases sitting between them. CDR3 bases: TGTGCCATCAGTGATGGCGCTTTTGGCTATGGCTACACCTTC. This sequence encodes CAISDGAFGYGYTF.

The chain has TRBV11-2 and TRBJ2-7; D might be TRBD1 or TRBD2, each matching 5 bases. The CDR3 has 14 residues. V lost 2 bases to trimming and J lost 4 bases, with 12 bases between them. Germline V gene data show CDR1 as SGHAT and CDR2 as FQNNGV. In DNA form, the CDR3 reads TGTGCCAGCAGCTTAACCTACTGGGGGTACGAGCAGTACTTC. It specifies CASSLTYWGYEQYF.

This chain links TRBV19 with TRBJ2-7; TRBD1 aligns across 10 bases. Germline V lookup: CDR1 LNHDA, CDR2 SQIVND (reference sequence). The CDR3 sequence is 16 residues long. The junction had 9 bases not matched to a gene; V was cut back by 5 bases and J by 2 bases. The DNA of the CDR3 is TGTGCCAGTAGTGGACGACAGGGGGCAACCCCCTACGAGCAGTACTTC. Translation: CASSGRQGATPYEQYF. Complete variable domain (other parts from reference TRBV19 and TRBJ2-7): DGGITQSPKYLFRKEGQNVTLSCEQNLNHDAMYWYRQDPGQGLRLIYYSQIVNDFQKGDIAEGYSVSREKKESFPLTVTSAQKNPTAFYLCASSGRQGATPYEQYFGPGTRLTVT.

The chain joins TRBV11-1 to TRBJ2-2; no clear D. CDR1 and CDR2 (germline): SGHAT, FQDESV (reference sequence). The CDR3 length is 14 residues. The V gene lost 2 bases and the J gene lost 1 base, with 5 bases spanning the gap. CDR3 residues: CASSLWGNTGELFF. In DNA, the CDR3 is TGTGCCAGCAGCTTATGGGGGAACACCGGGGAGCTGTTTTTT.

The chain links TRBV9 to TRBJ2-5, with 7 nucleotides matching TRBD2. The CDR3 totals 15 residues. CDR1 is SGDLS, CDR2 YYNGEE, per germline. V lost 0 bases, J lost 4 bases, and 6 bases stayed unmatched. CDR3 sequence: CASSVDGLEGETQYF. The CDR3 DNA follows: TGTGCCAGCAGCGTAGATGGACTAGAGGGAGAGACCCAGTACTTC.

The chain uses TRBV29-1 and TRBJ2-3, with unresolved D. Germline assignment: CDR1 SQVTM and CDR2 ANQGSEA. This CDR3 spans 14 amino acids. V lost 4 bases and J lost 1, with 12 bases in between. CDR3 protein: CSVVVQLRTDTQYF. In nucleotides, the CDR3 is TGCAGCGTTGTGGTACAGCTTCGCACAGATACGCAGTATTTT.

There are a few counts of this clone. One end of the junction does not line up with germline, which may come from a read error. The chain carries TRBV7-7 and TRBJ2-7, with TRBD1 matching over 9 bases. Germline V lookup: CDR1 SSHAT, CDR2 FNYEAQ (reference sequence). The CDR3 loop spans 15 amino acids. The CDR3 nucleotides read TGTGCTAGCAGCCTTCGACAGGGGGGCTTCTACGAGCAGTACTTC. This encodes CASSLRQGGFYEQYF.

The rearrangement joins TRBV4-1 to TRBJ1-6, with no clear D. This CDR3 has 16 amino acids. Trimming removed 0 bases at V and 0 bases at J, with 6 bases between. Germline CDR1 MGHRA, CDR2 YSYEKL. The CDR3: CASSQDLSSYNSPLHF. DNA for the CDR3: TGCGCCAGCAGCCAAGATTTGAGCTCCTATAATTCACCCCTCCACTTT.

This chain uses TRBV24-1 with TRBJ2-1, with 8 nucleotides matching TRBD2. Germline CDR1 is KGHDR and CDR2 is SFDVKD. V lost 4 bases and J lost 12; bases outside the gene matches: 4. The CDR3 sequence is 12 residues long. CDR3 sequence (DNA): TGTGCCACCAGTGACCCGGGACTAGGGCAGTTCTTC. Translation gives CATSDPGLGQFF.

This chain joins TRBV4-3 and TRBJ2-3; D is uncertain. The CDR3 sequence is 14 residues long. V was pared by 4 bases and J by 1 base, with 9 bases between. The germline CDR1 and CDR2 sequences are LGHNA and YSLEER. The CDR3 protein is CASSPRGGTDTQYF. The CDR3 DNA is TGCGCCAGCAGCCCGCGCGGAGGCACAGATACGCAGTATTTT.

This clone was recorded once. CDR3 region: CASSLTGGGSGELFF. For the CDR3, the DNA is TGCGCCAGCAGCTTGACAGGGGGCGGCTCCGGGGAGCTGTTTTTT. V usage is TRBV5-1 and J usage is TRBJ2-2; TRBD1 matches at 9 bases. The length of the CDR3 is 15 residues. Looked up from germline, CDR1 is SGHRS and CDR2 is YFSETQ. V dropped 1 base and J dropped 6; count of bases not matched to a gene: 4.

This clone was picked up one time. V gene TRBV12-3 or TRBV12-4 combines with J gene TRBJ1-2, with TRBD1 identical over 8 bases. After removal of 7 bases from V and 6 bases from J, the junction contained 7 bases not matched to a gene. The CDR3 is made up of 13 amino acids. For the CDR3, the DNA is TGTGCCAGCATTATGGACAGGGTCCATGGCTACACCTTC. Translating it yields CASIMDRVHGYTF.

This sequence joins TRBV3-1 (or the pseudogene TRBV3-2) and TRBJ1-2, with D perhaps matching TRBD1 (5 bases). Germline lookup yields CDR1 LGHDT and CDR2 YNNKEL (reference sequence). This CDR3 is 19 amino acids long. Trimming shortened V by 2 bases and J by 8 bases, and 30 bases separated the two germline ends. The CDR3 is CASSQLRFTGTSGSGGYTF. The CDR3 bases are TGTGCCAGCAGCCAACTACGCTTTACGGGGACCTCGGGGAGTGGGGGCTACACCTTC.